The text below deals with one T cell receptor (beta chain). The CDR3 loop spans 15 amino acids. V was trimmed by 5 bases and J by 0 bases, leaving 12 bases between them. Germline CDR1 reads SGDLS; CDR2 reads YYNGEE. Recent acute infections and vaccinations were absent in the healthy HIV-negative adult donors. Researchers partitioned CD4+ cells into CD45RA+ naive and CD45RA-negative memory subsets. Running of the assay took place at deep level. Each subset's genomic DNA was split evenly across several immunoSEQ plates. Clones were read by immunoSEQ multiplex PCR, and TCRdb kept only the in-frame ones, dropping some. The sample consists of about 2.3 million clones, around 92% of them appearing once. This specimen belongs to a study of shared clonotypes between healthy human individuals.

The receptor was isolated from a man in his late teens or twenties in good health. Some clones in this sample may be carry-over from other donors' samples. Sequencing was performed on naive CD4+ T cells from PBMCs. Subset here: CD45RA+ positively selected. V and J are TRBV9 and TRBJ2-1; D possibly corresponds to TRBD2 (7 bases). This chain's CDR3 is CASSGLGGSYNEQFF. The CDR3 nucleotides read TGTGCCAGCAGTGGACTAGGGGGCTCCTACAATGAGCAGTTCTTC.